This TCR beta chain was recorded in a study of PD-1 blockade in classical Hodgkin lymphoma (dated by TCRdb to 2020 to 2022). About the investigation overall: Nivolumab dosing was 3 mg/kg intravenously every 2 weeks, continuing until either disease progression or unacceptable toxicity. A peripheral blood immune signature of response to PD-1 blockade in classical Hodgkin lymphoma was defined using TCR beta sequencing and CyTOF. What the research found in general, with its limitations: A significant rise by C4D1 was seen in CD4+ but not CD8+ TCR diversity (p=0.0027 vs p=0.16), with the rise being most apparent in complete responders (p=0.02). Only a single clinical trial cohort was studied, and what caused the repertoire differences, possibly disease activity or prior therapy, remained undefined. Baseline TCR diversity was reported to be lower in newly diagnosed patients than in healthy donors, and even lower in relapsed/refractory patients. Lower diversity was observed in patients in whom nivolumab was started less than 1 year after ASCT, and these patients were excluded from later analyses so that confounding by immune reconstitution would be avoided. Among trial patients, those achieving complete response had baseline diversity similar to that of newly diagnosed patients, while diversity was significantly lower in partial responders and progressors.

As for this clone: It lacks a known antigen. Base qualities are not at hand, and no much larger clone is one base apart.

Genomic DNA was isolated using the Qiagen DNeasy kit from unsorted PBMCs as well as from negatively selected CD4+ and CD8+ fractions. Amplification of TCR beta CDR3 regions was done by immunoSEQ multiplex PCR with primers that anneal to V and J segments. A synthetic immune receptor repertoire was used to minimize amplification bias, and remaining bias was computationally removed after sequencing. In the authors' own workflow: Repertoire diversity was quantified as the Shannon entropy index using custom Python scripts. Unsorted, CD4+ and CD8+ repertoires were analyzed separately, except for combined analyses in which CD4+ and CD8+ sequences were merged in silico. Clonal expansion was defined as a frequency increase of at least 2-fold after treatment compared with C1D1, and clones undetected at baseline were assigned a pseudocount of 0.5. Singleton clones were defined as clones with 0 or 1 copy at C1D1, and non-singleton clones were defined as clones with 2 or more copies. Clones expanded in unsorted samples were assigned a CD4+, CD8+ or unknown annotation through matching of protein sequences in sorted samples from the same patient. Diversity changes from C1D1 to C4D1 were tested in paired samples using Wilcoxon tests. TCRdb holds this immuneACCESS table with in-frame rearrangements only. Some clones are missing; in checked studies, unresolved V genes explain under half, and the rest has no known cause. V and J calls and clone size are those listed in that table; D and trimming were worked out from the DNA. The sample table contains approximately 100,000 clones; only one count was recorded for 83% of them. The ten largest account for about a sixth of the sample.

In the paper's terms, the time point label means: cycle 4 day 1 (C4D1), after about 6 weeks of nivolumab. Every trial patient had relapsed after autologous stem cell transplantation, and cohorts A, B and C differed in prior brentuximab vedotin exposure. A total of roughly 60 patients with relapsed/refractory classical Hodgkin lymphoma made up the trial cohort, and each patient's best overall response was complete response, partial response or progressive disease. Single-agent nivolumab was administered to trial patients in the multi-cohort phase II CheckMate 205 trial. An independent review committee assessed best overall response by applying the 2007 International Working Group response criteria. Trial PBMCs were collected just before the start of nivolumab (C1D1) and during therapy at cycle 2 day 1 and cycle 4 day 1. Peripheral blood was collected in 8 mL Vacutainer Cell Preparation Tubes, from which PBMCs were isolated by centrifugation and then cryopreserved.

For this chain, trimming is 6 bases at the V end and 10 bases at the J end, and the number of junction bases without a gene match is 9. Sequences MNHNS (CDR1) and SASEGT (CDR2) are obtained from the germline V gene. The CDR3 spans 15 residues, from the cysteine through the phenylalanine. Only the CDR3 region is kept as DNA, spanning 45 bases read in frame from base 1. The source material was peripheral blood mononuclear cells (PBMCs), sampled before the fourth cycle of nivolumab. Recombination connected TRBV6-1 to TRBJ2-3, and TRBD2 matches 14 of the central bases. This clonotype was obtained from a human donor with classical Hodgkin lymphoma. The CDR3 amino acid sequence is: CASSVGLAGALPQYF. DNA sequence: TGTGCCAGCAGCGTGGGACTAGCGGGAGCCCTGCCGCAGTATTTT.